The text below deals with one TCR beta chain. With 5 bases removed from V and 6 bases from J, the gap between germline ends came to 14 bases. Germline CDR1 and CDR2: KGHSH and LQKENI. The length of the CDR3 is 13 residues. The sample belongs to a study of regulatory T cells in long-lasting Graves disease. iRepertoire HTBI primers and Arm-PCR of CDR3 regions built TCR beta libraries. TCRdb processed the multiplex PCR reads anew with MiXCR; each CDR3 protein has one entry. The table shows approximately 440,000 distinct CDR3 sequences, with under 20% occurring only once. The time point is: newly diagnosed GD, antithyroid drugs for less than 3 months. The TCR library was made from RNA that had been extracted from PBMCs in TRIzol. An endocrinology unit in Xi'an, China, supplied the patients. The same data also went into a second study, on T cells in Graves' hyperthyroidism and ophthalmopathy. That study adds: Uncontrolled infections, other autoimmune diseases, pregnancy or lactation led to exclusion of patients.

The chain links TRBV18 to TRBJ2-7, with D tentatively TRBD2 (5 bases). Sample: peripheral blood mononuclear cells (PBMCs), taken at new diagnosis, from a patient treated with antithyroid drugs. The receptor was isolated from a man aged 40-49 years with Graves disease. The CDR3 sequence is CASSTEVGGEQYF. In DNA, the CDR3 is TGTGCCAGCTCAACGGAAGTCGGAGGCGAGCAGTACTTC.